Below are 27 T cell receptor beta chains sequenced from a single sample in a study of T cell changes during pregnancy in multiple sclerosis. The table came from immunoSEQ multiplex PCR; TCRdb's copy has only in-frame clones and leaves some out. The profile shows more than 11,000 clones, more than 80% of them singletons. This sample comprised peripheral blood, obtained in the second trimester of pregnancy. Receptors originate from a female donor in good health, enrolled as a control in a pregnancy study.

The chain joins TRBV4-3 to TRBJ2-3, with 11 bases aligning to TRBD2. CDR3 size: 16 residues. V was clipped by 1 base and J by 0 bases; unmatched bases: 0. Per germline, CDR1 LGHNA and CDR2 YSLEER. DNA of the CDR3: TGCGCCAGCAGCCAAGGACTAGCGGGGAGCACAGATACGCAGTATTTT. Its protein is CASSQGLAGSTDTQYF.

V and J are TRBV12-5 and TRBJ1-1, with no clear D. The CDR3 is made up of 13 amino acids. The V end was cut by 6 bases, the J end by 5 bases, with 13 bases between. Germline loops: CDR1 LGHNT, CDR2 FRNRAP. The CDR3 DNA reads TGTGCTAGTGGGAACCCGACGGGAACTGAAGCTTTCTTT. Translated, it gives CASGNPTGTEAFF.

This clone is a singleton in its sample. This chain joins TRBV4-2 and TRBJ2-3; TRBD2 agrees at 9 bases. After removal of 0 bases from V and 4 bases from J, the junction contained 2 bases not matched to a gene. The CDR3 totals 15 residues. Germline V gene data show CDR1 as LGHNA and CDR2 as YNFKEQ. The CDR3 loop reads CASSQDAGGPDTQYF. CDR3 sequence (DNA): TGTGCCAGCAGCCAAGATGCGGGAGGGCCAGATACGCAGTATTTT.

The CDR3 is CASSETGRAFF. As DNA, the CDR3 is TGCGCCAGCAGCGAGACAGGGCGCGCTTTCTTT. The genes are TRBV5-1 and TRBJ1-1, with 7 bases that match TRBD1. V lost 4 bases and J lost 11; bases outside the gene matches: 5. From germline, CDR1 is SGHRS and CDR2 YFSETQ. This CDR3 is built from 11 residues.

V is TRBV9 and J is TRBJ2-2; TRBD1 aligns across 7 bases. Germline trimming cut 7 bases from V and 4 bases from J; bases unmatched to any gene: 4. Germline assignment: CDR1 SGDLS and CDR2 YYNGEE. The CDR3 extends over 13 amino acids. DNA of the CDR3: TGTGCCAGCGGGACAGCCGTCACCGGGGAGCTGTTTTTT. Residues: CASGTAVTGELFF.

This chain connects TRBV5-4 to TRBJ2-7; 10 nucleotides align to TRBD2. In germline, CDR1 is SGHNT, CDR2 YYREEE (reference sequence). Germline trimming cut 4 bases from V and 1 base from J; bases unmatched to any gene: 5. The CDR3 length is 15 residues. The CDR3 is CASSLSGRGSYEQYF. The CDR3 DNA sequence: TGTGCCAGCAGCCTCAGCGGGAGGGGGTCCTACGAGCAGTACTTC. The entire variable domain, with the rest obtained from reference TRBV5-4 and TRBJ2-7, is as follows: ETGVTQSPTHLIKTRGQQVTLRCSSQSGHNTVSWYQQALGQGPQFIFQYYREEENGRGNFPPRFSGLQFPNYSSELNVNALELDDSALYLCASSLSGRGSYEQYFGPGTRLTVT.

V and J are TRBV9 and TRBJ2-7, with TRBD1 as a possible D gene (6 bases). Per the germline V gene, CDR1 is SGDLS and CDR2 is YYNGEE. The CDR3 contains 16 residues. Trimming took off 0 bases at V and 2 bases at J, with 15 bases between the two ends. The CDR3 region has the DNA TGTGCCAGCAGCGTAGGTTGGGACACCGGTACCTACGAGCAGTACTTC. Its protein is CASSVGWDTGTYEQYF.

The rearrangement links TRBV28 to TRBJ2-2; tentative D call: TRBD2 (7 bases). The CDR3 sequence is 15 residues long. The V end lost 6 bases, the J end lost 1 base, and 12 bases lay between the germline ends. The germline CDR1 and CDR2 sequences are MDHEN and SYDVKM. CDR3 sequence (DNA): TGTGCCAGCAGCGGGGGGCCTCGGAACACCGGGGAGCTGTTTTTT. It translates to CASSGGPRNTGELFF.

This clone has a single count. The chain combines TRBV9 with TRBJ2-1; D may be TRBD2 (7 bases). The ends were cut back, 3 bases at V and 9 bases at J, with 22 bases in the middle. This CDR3 spans 16 amino acids. Germline-derived CDR1 and CDR2 are SGDLS and YYNGEE. The CDR3 region is CASSEGGGARDGEQFF. In DNA form, the CDR3 reads TGTGCCAGCAGCGAGGGGGGGGGTGCTAGGGACGGTGAGCAGTTCTTC.

The chain carries TRBV7-8 and TRBJ1-6; D remains ambiguous. Trimming took 5 bases from V and 0 from J, leaving 14 bases between them. The CDR3 runs to 17 residues. Germline assignment: CDR1 SGHVS and CDR2 FQNEAQ. The chain's CDR3 is CASSPPSGSSYNSPLHF. The CDR3 DNA follows: TGTGCCAGCAGCCCCCCGAGCGGGAGCTCCTATAATTCACCCCTCCACTTT. Variable domain in full (rest from reference TRBV7-8 and TRBJ1-6): GAGVSQSPRYKVAKRGQDVALRCDPISGHVSLFWYQQALGQGPEFLTYFQNEAQLDKSGLPSDRFFAERPEGSVSTLKIQRTQQEDSAVYLCASSPPSGSSYNSPLHFGNGTRLTVT.

The chain employs TRBV10-1 and TRBJ2-7, with 9 bases aligning to TRBD1. V was pared by 3 bases and J by 5 bases, with 5 bases of the junction left unmatched. There are 14 residues in the CDR3. Germline lookup yields CDR1 WNHNN and CDR2 SYGVQD (reference sequence). This CDR3 is CASSDQQGADEQYF. In DNA, the CDR3 is TGCGCCAGCAGTGATCAACAGGGGGCGGACGAGCAGTACTTC.

This clone was observed once. The chain couples TRBV6-6 to TRBJ2-7, with TRBD2 identical over 12 bases. The J segment lost 2 bases and the V segment lost 6 bases, leaving 5 bases of the junction unmatched. The CDR3 consists of 15 residues. Germline V gives CDR1 MNHNY, CDR2 SVGAGI (reference sequence). The chain's CDR3 is CASSSGLAGAYEQYF. CDR3 sequence (DNA): TGTGCCAGCAGCTCGGGACTAGCGGGCGCCTACGAGCAGTACTTC.

CDR3 loop: CASSSETGKGYTF. The CDR3 bases are TGTGCCAGCAGCTCCGAAACGGGAAAAGGCTACACCTTC. This chain connects TRBV7-3 to TRBJ1-2; D is uncertain. The CDR3 runs 13 residues. Trimming took off 4 bases at V and 8 bases at J, with 14 bases between the two ends. Germline values: CDR1 SGHTA, CDR2 FQGTGA.

CDR3 sequence (DNA): TGTGCCAGCAGTTTTTTAGGGTTTGGACTGGATAATGAGCAGTTCTTC. Its protein is CASSFLGFGLDNEQFF. The chain joins TRBV7-6 to TRBJ2-1; D possibly corresponds to TRBD2 (5 bases). Germline V gene sequence: CDR1 SGHVS, CDR2 FNYEAQ. Trimming pared 6 bases from V and 7 bases from J, leaving 22 bases between. This CDR3 spans 16 amino acids.

The chain couples TRBV6-1 to TRBJ2-3; the D is unclear. CDR1 and CDR2 from the germline V gene are MNHNS and SASEGT. The CDR3 covers 18 residues. V was cut by 2 bases and J by 0 bases, with 18 bases left in between. The CDR3 spells CASSERWIRGSSTDTQYF. CDR3 nucleotide sequence: TGTGCCAGCAGTGAAAGATGGATTCGCGGATCTAGCACAGATACGCAGTATTTT.

CDR3 DNA sequence: TGTGCCAGCAGCTTAAGATCGGGGTTCAATGAGCAGTTCTTC. The encoded protein is CASSLRSGFNEQFF. The V call is TRBV25-1, the J call TRBJ2-1; TRBD2 is a possible D gene (5 bases). CDR3 length equals 14 residues. Germline CDR1 MGHDK, CDR2 SYGVNS. With 6 bases removed from V and 6 bases from J, the gap between germline ends came to 15 bases.

The chain carries TRBV5-4 and TRBJ1-2, with a tentative D call TRBD1 (6 bases). Deletions cut 1 base from V and 1 base from J, with 17 bases between. Germline assignment: CDR1 SGHNT and CDR2 YYREEE (reference sequence). The length of the CDR3 is 17 residues. CDR3 protein: CASSLRLQGVSNYGYTF. As DNA, the CDR3 is TGTGCCAGCAGCTTGCGTTTACAGGGAGTTAGTAACTATGGCTACACCTTC. Full variable domain (outside the CDR3, taken from reference TRBV5-4 and TRBJ1-2): ETGVTQSPTHLIKTRGQQVTLRCSSQSGHNTVSWYQQALGQGPQFIFQYYREEENGRGNFPPRFSGLQFPNYSSELNVNALELDDSALYLCASSLRLQGVSNYGYTFGSGTRLTVV.

The chain couples TRBV6-5 to TRBJ2-7, with TRBD1 as a possible D gene (5 bases). The CDR3 covers 15 residues. V shed 6 bases and J shed 5 bases, with 20 bases lying between them. Germline lookup yields CDR1 MNHEY and CDR2 SVGAGI. In DNA form, the CDR3 reads TGTGCCAGCAGCCTAGGGGCAGGGTGGGTTGACGAGCAGTACTTC. It translates to CASSLGAGWVDEQYF.

The chain combines TRBV7-6 with TRBJ2-7; TRBD1 matches 7 bases. There are 14 residues in the CDR3. From germline, CDR1 is SGHVS and CDR2 FNYEAQ. The V and J ends lost 3 bases and 0 bases, in that order; junction bases with no gene match: 2. The CDR3 region has the DNA TGTGCCAGCAGCTTGGGGGACAGCTCCTACGAGCAGTACTTC. This sequence encodes CASSLGDSSYEQYF. Combining the CDR3 with reference TRBV7-6 and TRBJ2-7 gives the whole variable domain GAGVSQSPRYKVTKRGQDVALRCDPISGHVSLYWYRQALGQGPEFLTYFNYEAQQDKSGLPNDRFSAERPEGSISTLTIQRTEQRDSAMYRCASSLGDSSYEQYFGPGTRLTVT.

The chain employs TRBV7-2 and TRBJ2-3; the match to TRBD2 covers 7 bases. Germline V gene lookup returns CDR1 SGHTA and CDR2 FQGNSA. The junction had 12 bases not matched to a gene; V was cut back by 7 bases and J by 5 bases. This CDR3 has 15 residues. The CDR3 spells CASTPNGLAEDTQYF. The CDR3 nucleotides are TGTGCCAGCACCCCCAATGGGCTAGCGGAAGATACGCAGTATTTT. The variable domain in full, with the rest retrieved from reference TRBV7-2 and TRBJ2-3, is GAGVSQSPSNKVTEKGKDVELRCDPISGHTALYWYRQSLGQGLEFLIYFQGNSAPDKSGLPSDRFSAERTGGSVSTLTIQRTQQEDSAVYLCASTPNGLAEDTQYFGPGTRLTVL.

The chain employs TRBV6-6 and TRBJ1-2, with a tentative D call TRBD1 (5 bases). The V end was cut by 7 bases, the J end by 1 base, with 19 bases between. Germline V gene sequence: CDR1 MNHNY, CDR2 SVGAGI (reference sequence). CDR3 length: 16 amino acids. The CDR3 DNA is TGTGCCAGCACCATGCGGGGCGGACTTCTTAACTATGGCTACACCTTC. Translating gives CASTMRGGLLNYGYTF.

The chain couples TRBV7-3 to TRBJ1-1; tentatively, D is TRBD1 (6 bases). The CDR3 is made up of 14 amino acids. Germline loops: CDR1 SGHTA, CDR2 FQGTGA. Trimming removed 4 bases at V and 9 bases at J, with 18 bases between. In nucleotides, the CDR3 is TGTGCCAGCAGCTCACCTTACGGGGGGCCTCAAGCTTTCTTT. Protein: CASSSPYGGPQAFF.

V usage is TRBV6-6 and J usage is TRBJ1-3; D is unclear. Trimming took off 5 bases at V and 1 base at J, with 6 bases between the two ends. Germline V gene data show CDR1 as MNHNY and CDR2 as SVGAGI (reference sequence). The CDR3 is 13 amino acids. This CDR3 is CASSLGSGNTIYF. CDR3 coding DNA: TGTGCCAGCAGTCTAGGATCTGGAAACACCATATATTTT.

The V and J genes are TRBV7-2 and TRBJ1-2; D is perhaps TRBD1 (5 bases). In germline, CDR1 is SGHTA, CDR2 FQGNSA. This CDR3 has 15 residues. The V end was cut by 0 bases, the J end by 2 bases, with 10 bases between. DNA for the CDR3: TGTGCCAGCAGCTTAGCGTCGCCAGGGAACTATGGCTACACCTTC. It codes for CASSLASPGNYGYTF.

The J gene is TRBJ2-5, the V gene TRBV20-1, with D unclear. Germline CDR1 DFQATT, CDR2 SNEGSKA (reference sequence). V lost 6 bases to trimming and J lost 5 bases, with 10 bases between them. This CDR3 contains 11 residues. The CDR3 loop reads CSAPRIETQYF. The CDR3 coding sequence is TGCAGTGCCCCTAGGATTGAGACCCAGTACTTC.

The chain has TRBV2 and TRBJ2-2; D may be TRBD2 (5 bases). The CDR3 spans 15 residues. Trimming cost V 4 bases and J 0 bases, with 9 bases left between them. In germline, CDR1 is SNHLY, CDR2 FYNNEI. In DNA form, the CDR3 reads TGTGCCAGCAGTGCCCTAGCATCGAACACCGGGGAGCTGTTTTTT. Protein product: CASSALASNTGELFF.

V usage is TRBV5-6 and J usage is TRBJ1-1; maybe TRBD1 (6 bases). The CDR3 contains 13 residues. V lost 0 bases and J lost 10, with 13 bases in between. Looked up from germline, CDR1 is SGHDT and CDR2 is YYEEEE. For the CDR3, the DNA is TGTGCCAGCAGCTTGGGCCAGGGGAGCGGAGCTTTCTTT. This codes for CASSLGQGSGAFF.